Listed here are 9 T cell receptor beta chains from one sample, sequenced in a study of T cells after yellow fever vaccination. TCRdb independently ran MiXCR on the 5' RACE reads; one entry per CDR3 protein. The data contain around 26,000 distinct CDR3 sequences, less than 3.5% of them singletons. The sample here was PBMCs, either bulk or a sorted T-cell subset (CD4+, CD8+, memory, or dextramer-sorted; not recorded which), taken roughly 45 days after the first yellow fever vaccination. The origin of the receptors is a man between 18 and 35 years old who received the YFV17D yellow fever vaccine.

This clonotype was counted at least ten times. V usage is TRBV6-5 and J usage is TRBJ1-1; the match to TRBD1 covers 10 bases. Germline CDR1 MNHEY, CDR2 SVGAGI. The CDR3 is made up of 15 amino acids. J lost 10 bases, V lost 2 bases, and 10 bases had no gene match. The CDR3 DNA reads TGTGCCAGCAGTTACCCAGGACAGGGGGGCTCTGGAGCTTTCTTT. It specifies CASSYPGQGGSGAFF.

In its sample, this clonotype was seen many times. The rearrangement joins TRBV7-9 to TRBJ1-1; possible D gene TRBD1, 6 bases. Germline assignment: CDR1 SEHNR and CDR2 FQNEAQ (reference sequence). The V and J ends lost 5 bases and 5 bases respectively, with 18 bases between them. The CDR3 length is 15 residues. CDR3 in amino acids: CASSPMSGVVTEAFF. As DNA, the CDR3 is TGTGCCAGCAGCCCTATGTCAGGGGTTGTTACTGAAGCTTTCTTT.

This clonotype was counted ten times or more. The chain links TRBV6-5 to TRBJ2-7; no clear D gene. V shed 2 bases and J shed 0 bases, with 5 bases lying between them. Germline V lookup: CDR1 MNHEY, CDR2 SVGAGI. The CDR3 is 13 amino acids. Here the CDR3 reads CASSYQISYEQYF. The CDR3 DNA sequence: TGTGCCAGCAGTTACCAGATCTCCTACGAGCAGTACTTC.

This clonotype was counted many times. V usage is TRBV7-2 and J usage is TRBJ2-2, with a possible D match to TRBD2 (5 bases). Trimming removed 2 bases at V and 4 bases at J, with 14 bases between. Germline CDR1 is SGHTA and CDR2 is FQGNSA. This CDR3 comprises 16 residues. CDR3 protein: CASSLSGDSSTGELFF. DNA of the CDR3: TGTGCCAGCAGCTTATCCGGGGATAGTAGCACCGGGGAGCTGTTTTTT.

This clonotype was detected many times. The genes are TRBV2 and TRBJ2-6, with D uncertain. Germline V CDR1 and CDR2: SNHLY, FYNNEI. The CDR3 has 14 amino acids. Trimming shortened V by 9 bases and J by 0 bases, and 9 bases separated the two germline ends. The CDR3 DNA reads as TGTGCCAGTAGTTACATCTCTGGGGCCAACGTCCTGACTTTC. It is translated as CASSYISGANVLTF.

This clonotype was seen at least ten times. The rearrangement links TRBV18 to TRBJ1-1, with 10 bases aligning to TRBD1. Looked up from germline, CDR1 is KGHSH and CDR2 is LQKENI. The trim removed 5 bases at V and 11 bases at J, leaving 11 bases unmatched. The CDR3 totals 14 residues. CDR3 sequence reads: CASSTDRGERSAFF. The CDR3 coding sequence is TGTGCCAGCTCAACGGACAGGGGGGAGAGGTCTGCTTTCTTT.

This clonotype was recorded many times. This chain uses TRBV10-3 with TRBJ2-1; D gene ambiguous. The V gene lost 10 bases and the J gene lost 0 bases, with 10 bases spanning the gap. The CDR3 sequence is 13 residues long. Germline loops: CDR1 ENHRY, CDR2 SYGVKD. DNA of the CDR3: TGTGCCACCCACTCCATCTCCTACAATGAGCAGTTCTTC. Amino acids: CATHSISYNEQFF.

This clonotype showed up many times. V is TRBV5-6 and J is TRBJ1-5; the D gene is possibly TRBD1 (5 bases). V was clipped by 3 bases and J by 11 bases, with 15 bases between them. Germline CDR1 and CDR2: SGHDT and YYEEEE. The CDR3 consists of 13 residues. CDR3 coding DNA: TGTGCCAGCAGCTCGGGTCTTTTAGGGGCCCAGCATTTT. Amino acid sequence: CASSSGLLGAQHF. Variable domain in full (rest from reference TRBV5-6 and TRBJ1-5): DAGVTQSPTHLIKTRGQQVTLRCSPKSGHDTVSWYQQALGQGPQFIFQYYEEEERQRGNFPDRFSGHQFPNYSSELNVNALLLGDSALYLCASSSGLLGAQHFGDGTRLSIL.

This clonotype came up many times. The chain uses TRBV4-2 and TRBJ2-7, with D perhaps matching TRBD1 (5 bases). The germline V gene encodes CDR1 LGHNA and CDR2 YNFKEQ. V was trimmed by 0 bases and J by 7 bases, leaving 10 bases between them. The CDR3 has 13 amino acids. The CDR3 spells CASSQEWGWEQYV. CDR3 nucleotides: TGTGCCAGCAGCCAAGAGTGGGGCTGGGAGCAGTACGTC.